These T cell receptor beta chains were read from a single sample in a study of monozygotic twins with cystic fibrosis. The assay was immunoSEQ multiplex PCR, and TCRdb's table has in-frame clones only and misses some. Among 13,000 to 15,000 clones listed, around 91% were seen once. The specimen sequenced was blood. Receptors were obtained from a boy between 10 and 17 years old with cystic fibrosis. CDR3s include the opening cysteine and the closing phenylalanine or tryptophan.

CASSQEGMYAGGSTGELFF TRBJ2-2 TRBV4-1
CASCFEDIGTEAFF TRBJ1-1 TRBV23-1
CASSPPQAVSYEQYF TRBJ2-7 TRBV7-9
CAWSAGLAGYEQYF TRBJ2-7 TRBV30
CATSRAGGAEAFF TRBJ1-1 TRBV15
CASSPRLGRQFF TRBJ2-1 TRBV28
CASSRYSGLAGGSYEQYF TRBJ2-7 TRBV7-9
CASSVTGSNQPQHF TRBJ1-5 TRBV27
CATSRGTLRGVNSPLHF TRBJ1-6 TRBV15
CASSLARGSSGNTIYF TRBJ1-3 TRBV7-2
CASSPLEQPYAPEPMNTEAFF TRBJ1-1 TRBV18
CASSFNQANYGYTF TRBJ1-2 TRBV7-9
CSVEDPFTYEQYF TRBJ2-7 TRBV29-1
CASSQDSGGPDTQYF TRBJ2-3 TRBV4-2
CASSVLGNGYTF TRBJ1-2 TRBV9
CASSQAGLAGINTGELFF TRBJ2-2 TRBV4-1